What follows is one T cell receptor beta chain and its context. What antigen it recognizes has not been identified. No quality values exist for individual bases; no much larger clone is one base distant. Library method: the immunoSEQ multiplex PCR assay. The study's processing was this. A statistical classification framework was built for diagnosing cytomegalovirus status from the catalog of TCR beta chain sequences. This immuneACCESS table, as held by TCRdb, lists in-frame sequences with V and J called but not all clones. Of the missing ones, under half trace to an unresolved V gene in checked studies; the others have no known cause. That table furnishes V, J and clone size, whereas the DNA furnished D and trimming. Here the sample has over 200,000 clones; over 80% occur a single time. Jointly, the top ten make up over 11% of the sample. The sample originates from a study of cytomegalovirus exposure and HLA in healthy donors (dated by TCRdb to about 2017). At the level of the whole study: The 650 to 750 repertoires of the first cohort and the roughly 110 validation repertoires were produced on the same platform, according to a later analysis. The aim of the study was to test whether cataloging public T cell receptors could identify signatures of past pathogen exposure. In addition to the first cohort of several hundred subjects, a separate validation cohort of 120 different subjects was used. The study combined high-throughput TCR immunosequencing, statistical association of individual TCRs with disease status, and machine learning to predict cytomegalovirus infection status. Results the study describes overall, beyond this receptor: According to the authors, the approach could potentially be generalized to other disease states and immunological phenotypes. A few of the identified cytomegalovirus-associated TCR beta chains were confirmed in vitro to be specific for cytomegalovirus antigens. Of the cluster scores, around 95% were above 0 in a later analysis, which found that TCRs clustered in the first cohort also tended to co-occur in the 95 to 150 validation repertoires. Across donors, most TCR sequences were observed very rarely, whereas some public TCRs were present in many individuals. In both the original and validation cohorts, the classifier was reported to diagnose cytomegalovirus status with high specificity and sensitivity. The study listed 150 to 200 TCR beta chains as associated with cytomegalovirus. The validation cohort had no HLA typing available for a later analysis, so co-occurrence within that cohort was assessed over all 130 or so repertoires.

The germline V gene encodes CDR1 SGHNT and CDR2 YENEEA. The CDR3 starts with the cysteine, ends with the phenylalanine, and has 18 residues. Of all the DNA, just the CDR3 is kept, 54 bases in frame from base 1. V is pared back by 4 bases and J by 1 base, with 20 bases lying between the germline termini. Donors formed part of the validation cohort, which comprised 120 or so subjects and was distinct from the first cohort of under 750 subjects. Specimen: PBMCs. This receptor was obtained from a woman aged 25-40 years in good health and CMV-seropositive. The chain was built from TRBV11-3 and TRBJ2-4, with a tentative D gene TRBD2 over 6 matching bases. The nucleotide sequence reads as follows: TGTGCCAGCAGCTGGCCGAGCGGGCCGAGTTTGGCCAAAAACATTCAGTACTTC. Translated, this gives CASSWPSGPSLAKNIQYF.